This TCR beta chain was obtained from a study of T cells expressing NK-cell markers. Study overall: The eight sequenced donors comprised seven who were HCMV-seropositive and one who was seronegative.

The CDR3 is 15 amino acids. The authors made TCR beta cDNA libraries by 5'RACE template switching. This switching added a universal primer site and UMIs. TCRdb reprocessed the 5' RACE reads, with one entry per CDR3 protein and no DNA. In total, the table holds 200,000 to 300,000 distinct CDR3 sequences. The TCR comes from a man between 18 and 29 years old in good health. The genes are TRBV12-3 or TRBV12-4 and TRBJ1-5; the TCRdb D gene call, TRBD1, has no DNA to confirm it. The sequencing input was blood T cells: a sorted CD56 or NKG2C T cell subset, CD4+ or CD8+ T cells, or bulk PBMC T cells (not recorded which). The CDR3 here is CASRGDRGQGQPQHF.